Listed below are T cell receptor beta chains from one sample, sequenced in a study of cytomegalovirus exposure and HLA in healthy donors. Only in-frame clones appear in the TCRdb table, and some are missing; sequencing was by immunoSEQ multiplex PCR. The sample yields some 45,000 clones, roughly 90% seen once. Material: PBMCs. These receptors all stem from a young man in good health and CMV-seronegative. Each CDR3 is given with its conserved first and last residue. A D gene is named only where the DNA matches it firmly. The size of a clone is reported for some rows only, either as once, few or many, or as a class for expanded clones.

CDR3 DNA,CDR3 protein,V gene,clone size,D gene,J gene
TGTGCCAGCAGTGTCCGCGGGGATGGCTACACCTTC,CASSVRGDGYTF,TRBV2,once,-,TRBJ1-2
TGCGCCAGCAGCGCAGGGGACGCTTTTTGGAACACTGAAGCTTTCTTT,CASSAGDAFWNTEAFF,TRBV5-1,-,-,TRBJ1-1
TGTGCCAGCAGCAGCAAAACAGGGATGAACACTGAAGCTTTCTTT,CASSSKTGMNTEAFF,TRBV21-1,-,-,TRBJ1-1
TGTGCCAGCAGTCGCGGGTCTAGCGGGAGGGTTGTTGATACGCAGTATTTT,CASSRGSSGRVVDTQYF,TRBV27,-,TRBD2,TRBJ2-3
TGTGCCAGCAGCTTAGCAGCGGGGAAATCCTACGAGCAGTACTTC,CASSLAAGKSYEQYF,TRBV7-3,-,TRBD2,TRBJ2-7
TGTGCCAGCTCGTCGCAGGGGCGCAATCAGCCCCAGCATTTT,CASSSQGRNQPQHF,TRBV18,-,-,TRBJ1-5
TGTGCCACCAGCAGAGTAGGGGTCGGCACTGAAGCTTTCTTT,CATSRVGVGTEAFF,TRBV15,-,-,TRBJ1-1
TGTGCCAGCAGGCGGGGAGGCGGCACCGGGGAGCTGTTTTTT,CASRRGGGTGELFF,TRBV28,-,-,TRBJ2-2
TGTGCCAGCAGCTCAGCTGGCCAGGGGTACAATGAGCAGTTCTTC,CASSSAGQGYNEQFF,TRBV7-6,once,-,TRBJ2-1
TGTGCCAGCAGCGAACAGGGCCCCACGGCTGAAGCTTTCTTT,CASSEQGPTAEAFF,TRBV2,few,-,TRBJ1-1
TGTGCCAGTAGTAAGGGACAGGTTACCGGGGAGCTGTTTTTT,CASSKGQVTGELFF,TRBV19,-,TRBD1,TRBJ2-2
TGTGCCAGCAGCCAAGATGAGGTAGCGGGGTACAATGAGCAGTTCTTC,CASSQDEVAGYNEQFF,TRBV14,-,TRBD2,TRBJ2-1
TGCGCCAGCAGGACTAGCGGGGGGGCAGATACGCAGTATTTT,CASRTSGGADTQYF,TRBV5-1,-,TRBD2,TRBJ2-3
TGTGCCAGCAGCTTAGGCCAGTCTGAGCAGTACTTC,CASSLGQSEQYF,TRBV7-9,-,-,TRBJ2-7
TGTGCCAGTAGTACCCGTGGGGGGGTAGAGACCCAGTACTTC,CASSTRGGVETQYF,TRBV19,-,TRBD2,TRBJ2-5
TGTGCCAGTAGAGGGGATAATGAAAAACTGTTTTTT,CASRGDNEKLFF,TRBV19,-,-,TRBJ1-4
TGCAGCGTTGAATTCCGGGACATGGGCTACGAGCAGTACTTC,CSVEFRDMGYEQYF,TRBV29-1,-,-,TRBJ2-7
TGTGCCAGCAGCGTAGTTTCTAGCAGAAACACCGGGGAGCTGTTTTTT,CASSVVSSRNTGELFF,TRBV9,-,-,TRBJ2-2
TGCAGCGTTAAAACTAAACAGGGGGCGAGCACAGATACGCAGTATTTT,CSVKTKQGASTDTQYF,TRBV29-1,-,TRBD1,TRBJ2-3
TGTGCCAGCAGTGAGTCGGGCACAGATACGCAGTATTTT,CASSESGTDTQYF,TRBV6-1,-,-,TRBJ2-3
TGTGCCAGCAGTCCGACCGAGGGGGTGGTACCTTTCTTT,CASSPTEGVVPFF,TRBV28,-,-,TRBJ1-1
TGTGCCAGCAGCACCGGAGGGGTAGAGACCCAGTACTTC,CASSTGGVETQYF,TRBV5-6,-,-,TRBJ2-5
TGTGCCAGCAGTCTGACTGGTACGTCGGCTTTCTTT,CASSLTGTSAFF,TRBV7-9,-,-,TRBJ1-1
TGTGCCAGCAGTTACGGAGGACAGGGGAAGGGAGAAAAACTGTTTTTT,CASSYGGQGKGEKLFF,TRBV6-5,-,TRBD1,TRBJ1-4
TGCGCCAGCAGCTTGGCCGGTGGAGCTAACTATGGCTACACCTTC,CASSLAGGANYGYTF,TRBV5-1,few,-,TRBJ1-2
TGCGCCAGCAGCGTGGCGGCCGCCACGGGGGTTGAAGCTTTCTTT,CASSVAAATGVEAFF,TRBV5-1,-,-,TRBJ1-1
TGTGCTAGTGGTTTGGACACGCAAGAGACCCAGTACTTC,CASGLDTQETQYF,TRBV12-5,-,-,TRBJ2-5
TGTGCCAGCACCGGGACACTCGGTGAAAAACTGTTTTTT,CASTGTLGEKLFF,TRBV2,-,-,TRBJ1-4
TGTGCCAGCAGACGTGCCGCGGGGGAGACCCAGTACTTC,CASRRAAGETQYF,TRBV6-1,-,-,TRBJ2-5
TGTGCCAGCAGCTCGGGACAGGGGGGTGGAGAGACCCAGTACTTC,CASSSGQGGGETQYF,TRBV11-3,-,TRBD1,TRBJ2-5
TGTGCCAGCAGCCGGAGGTCGGCTAGCGGCCAAGAGACCCAGTACTTC,CASSRRSASGQETQYF,TRBV5-6,-,TRBD2,TRBJ2-5
TGTGCCAGCAGCTTGCAGGGATCTATGAACACTGAAGCTTTCTTT,CASSLQGSMNTEAFF,TRBV5-5,-,-,TRBJ1-1
TGTGCCAGTAGTTTACGACAGTTCTACGAGCAGTACTTC,CASSLRQFYEQYF,TRBV19,-,-,TRBJ2-7
TGTGCCAGCAGCTTGGCCGGACAGCCCTACGAGCAGTACTTC,CASSLAGQPYEQYF,TRBV5-4,-,-,TRBJ2-7
TGTGCCAGCAGTTTATGGCGACTAGCGGGAGGCCCCGGGGAGCTGTTTTTT,CASSLWRLAGGPGELFF,TRBV28,-,TRBD2,TRBJ2-2
TGTGCCAGCAGTGACACATTGAACACTGAAGCTTTCTTT,CASSDTLNTEAFF,TRBV6-4,-,-,TRBJ1-1
TGTGCCAGCAGCCCCCGTCAGAACTCCTATAATTCACCCCTCCACTTT,CASSPRQNSYNSPLHF,TRBV7-2,-,-,TRBJ1-6
TGTGCCAGCGCATCCCAGAAGAACACTGAAGCTTTCTTT,CASASQKNTEAFF,TRBV11-1,few,-,TRBJ1-1
TGTGCCAGCAGCTTAAACGGGCTAGCGGGATCCTACAATGAGCAGTTCTTC,CASSLNGLAGSYNEQFF,TRBV7-3,-,TRBD2,TRBJ2-1
TGTGCCAGCAGTCTATCCCCACTAGCGCCGTACCAAGGGACCCAGTACTTC,CASSLSPLAPYQGTQYF,TRBV28,once,TRBD2,TRBJ2-5
TGCAGCGCCGCCCGCCGACAGGGGGGCCCCTACGAGCAGTACTTC,CSAARRQGGPYEQYF,TRBV29-1,-,TRBD1,TRBJ2-7
TGTGCCAGCAGTTTTTTATTTGGTACAGCTAGCAATCAGCCCCAGCATTTT,CASSFLFGTASNQPQHF,TRBV28,-,-,TRBJ1-5
TGTGCCAGCAGTCTACCCAGGGACAGGGGAAGCACAGATACGCAGTATTTT,CASSLPRDRGSTDTQYF,TRBV27,-,TRBD1,TRBJ2-3
TGTGCCAGCAGCTTAAGGGACAGGGGGTTTTTCTCAGATACGCAGTATTTT,CASSLRDRGFFSDTQYF,TRBV7-3,-,TRBD1,TRBJ2-3
TGCGCCAGCAGCTTGGTCGGACAGAGCTCCTACAATGAGCAGTTCTTC,CASSLVGQSSYNEQFF,TRBV5-1,-,-,TRBJ2-1
TGTGCCAGCAGTGCGGACAGGGCGGCTGGAAACACCATATATTTT,CASSADRAAGNTIYF,TRBV2,-,TRBD1,TRBJ1-3
TGTGCCAGCAGCTTAAGACCGGGGGGGCAAGGAGATACGCAGTATTTT,CASSLRPGGQGDTQYF,TRBV7-8,-,TRBD2,TRBJ2-3
TGTGCCAGCAGCAAAGGTTCCGGACTAGAATCCTACGAGCAGTACTTC,CASSKGSGLESYEQYF,TRBV21-1,-,-,TRBJ2-7
TGCAGCGTTGTATTACCGGGTCGGGCTGAAGCTTTCTTT,CSVVLPGRAEAFF,TRBV29-1,-,-,TRBJ1-1
TGTGCCAGCAGCTTAAGTTTGCAGGGGGCAACGCAGTACTTC,CASSLSLQGATQYF,TRBV7-2,-,TRBD1,TRBJ2-7
TGTGCCAGCAGCCCGGACACCGGGGAGCTGTTTTTT,CASSPDTGELFF,TRBV11-3,-,-,TRBJ2-2
TGTGCCAGCAGCAAGCGGGACTCCTTGAAGCAGTACTTC,CASSKRDSLKQYF,TRBV27,-,TRBD2,TRBJ2-7
TGTGCCAGTAGTACCGGACAGGGGAGGTACGAGCAGTACTTC,CASSTGQGRYEQYF,TRBV19,-,TRBD1,TRBJ2-7
TGTGCCAGCAGCCAAAAGGGACAGGTCGGGGGTTGGGGGAATGAAAAACTGTTTTTT,CASSQKGQVGGWGNEKLFF,TRBV13,-,TRBD1,TRBJ1-4